These 27 T cell receptor beta chains originate from one sample sequenced in a study of blood T cell repertoires in COVID-19. The repertoire was sequenced with immunoSEQ multiplex PCR; TCRdb's copy has only in-frame clones and lacks some. Of under 300,000 clones listed, 84% are singletons. Material: peripheral blood. The receptor set was obtained from a woman in her thirties or forties who had recovered from COVID-19.

V and J are TRBV29-1 and TRBJ2-7; tentatively, D is TRBD2 (7 bases). V was shortened by 7 bases and J by 5 bases, with 21 bases between the two germline ends. Germline assignment: CDR1 SQVTM and CDR2 ANQGSEA. The CDR3 has 14 amino acids. The CDR3 spells CSARGAGARHEQYF. The CDR3, as DNA: TGCAGCGCCCGGGGGGCAGGGGCTCGCCACGAGCAGTACTTC.

The V gene is TRBV6-5, the J gene TRBJ2-5; 7 positions agree with TRBD2. The CDR3 extends over 14 amino acids. Germline V gene lookup returns CDR1 MNHEY and CDR2 SVGAGI. With V trimmed by 5 bases and J by 6 bases, 9 bases remained unmatched. The CDR3 nucleotides are TGTGCCAGCAGTACGGGGGAGGGGCATCAGACCCAGTACTTC. Protein sequence: CASSTGEGHQTQYF.

V usage is TRBV19 and J usage is TRBJ1-5; D gene ambiguous. Per germline, CDR1 LNHDA and CDR2 SQIVND (reference sequence). Trimming took 10 bases from V and 2 from J, leaving 18 bases between them. The CDR3 extends over 15 amino acids. The CDR3 DNA reads as TGTGCCATTGCCCGGGAACCGGGCGGCAATCAGCCCCAGCATTTT. It yields the protein CAIAREPGGNQPQHF.

The rearrangement links TRBV15 to TRBJ1-4; a weak D match, TRBD1 (5 bases). Germline lookup yields CDR1 LNHNV and CDR2 YYDKDF (reference sequence). The V and J ends lost 0 bases and 8 bases respectively, with 19 bases between them. The CDR3 runs to 17 residues. CDR3 coding DNA: TGTGCCACCAGCAGAGATAATGGGGCAGCTCTCGAGGAAAAACTGTTTTTT. It specifies CATSRDNGAALEEKLFF.

The V and J genes are TRBV5-6 and TRBJ2-7, with 9 bases matching TRBD2. V lost 5 bases and J lost 3; bases outside the gene matches: 9. This CDR3 spans 15 amino acids. In germline, CDR1 is SGHDT, CDR2 YYEEEE. In DNA form, the CDR3 reads TGTGCCAGCAGTACCCCGCGGGAGGGCAACTACGAGCAGTACTTC. Translating gives CASSTPREGNYEQYF.

The gene calls are TRBV2 and TRBJ2-2; 7 bases align to TRBD1. The CDR3 spans 14 residues. Per the germline V gene, CDR1 is SNHLY and CDR2 is FYNNEI. The ends lost 4 bases at V and 4 bases at J; junction bases unmatched: 3. CDR3 region: CASSVRTGTGELFF. In DNA, the CDR3 is TGTGCCAGCAGTGTCCGGACAGGCACCGGGGAGCTGTTTTTT.

The V gene is TRBV28, the J gene TRBJ1-5; the D is unclear. Deletions cut 2 bases from V and 2 bases from J, with 13 bases between. Germline V lookup: CDR1 MDHEN, CDR2 SYDVKM. CDR3 length equals 16 residues. As DNA, the CDR3 is TGTGCCAGCAGTTTAAGTGGCGGGTTCGGCAATCAGCCCCAGCATTTT. Translating gives CASSLSGGFGNQPQHF.

The J gene is TRBJ2-7, the V gene TRBV6-5, with 8 bases fitting TRBD1. This CDR3 has 14 amino acids. The germline CDR1 and CDR2 sequences are MNHEY and SVGAGI. With 6 bases clipped from V and 1 base from J, the junction kept 5 bases outside the gene matches. In nucleotides, the CDR3 is TGTGCCAGCAGGGTACAGGGGGATTCCTACGAGCAGTACTTC. It specifies CASRVQGDSYEQYF.

The chain links TRBV4-2 to TRBJ2-2; 9 positions agree with TRBD2. This CDR3 region has 14 residues. Germline CDR1 reads LGHNA; CDR2 reads YNFKEQ. V shed 4 bases, J shed 13 bases, and the junction held 10 bases outside the gene matches. CDR3 amino acids: CASSLAGASPALFF. CDR3 coding DNA: TGTGCCAGCAGCCTAGCGGGGGCCTCTCCCGCGCTGTTTTTT.

The J gene is TRBJ2-2, the V gene TRBV29-1, with D unclear. This CDR3 region has 11 residues. The V gene's germline CDR1 is SQVTM and CDR2 ANQGSEA. V lost 2 bases, J lost 6 bases, and 4 bases lay in between. The CDR3 loop is CSVELAGELFF. The CDR3 region has the DNA TGCAGCGTTGAACTTGCCGGGGAGCTGTTTTTT.

This chain uses TRBV7-6 with TRBJ1-3, with D maybe TRBD1 (5 bases). Germline V lookup: CDR1 SGHVS, CDR2 FNYEAQ. The germline V and J ends were trimmed by 5 bases and 6 bases, with 14 bases remaining between them. This CDR3 is 14 amino acids long. The chain's CDR3 is CASSPMQGSNTIYF. As DNA, the CDR3 is TGTGCCAGCAGCCCGATGCAGGGTTCAAACACCATATATTTT. Full variable domain (outside the CDR3, taken from reference TRBV7-6 and TRBJ1-3): GAGVSQSPRYKVTKRGQDVALRCDPISGHVSLYWYRQALGQGPEFLTYFNYEAQQDKSGLPNDRFSAERPEGSISTLTIQRTEQRDSAMYRCASSPMQGSNTIYFGEGSWLTVV.

The gene calls are TRBV6-2 or TRBV6-3 and TRBJ1-5; D is possibly TRBD1 (6 bases). CDR3 length: 17 residues. The V and J ends lost 4 bases and 0 bases respectively, with 16 bases between them. The V gene's germline CDR1 is MNHEY and CDR2 SVGEGT. The CDR3 loop reads CASSSGQWGNSNQPQHF. The CDR3 DNA sequence: TGTGCCAGCAGTTCCGGACAGTGGGGTAATAGCAATCAGCCCCAGCATTTT.

The chain has TRBV7-7 and TRBJ2-3; maybe TRBD1 (5 bases). V was trimmed by 5 bases and J by 5 bases, leaving 11 bases between them. This CDR3 is built from 13 residues. Germline lookup yields CDR1 SSHAT and CDR2 FNYEAQ (reference sequence). Here the CDR3 DNA reads TGTGCCAGCAGCCCAAGGGGTGGAGATACGCAGTATTTT. Residues: CASSPRGGDTQYF.

The V and J genes are TRBV13 and TRBJ2-6; weak D call: TRBD1 (6 bases). CDR3 length equals 16 residues. The V gene lost 5 bases and the J gene lost 2 bases, with 13 bases spanning the gap. The V gene's germline CDR1 is PRHDT and CDR2 FYEKMQ (reference sequence). CDR3 nucleotide sequence: TGTGCCAGCAGCCCTACAGGGTATGCTGGGGCCAACGTCCTGACTTTC. Amino acids: CASSPTGYAGANVLTF. Combining the CDR3 with reference TRBV13 and TRBJ2-6 gives the whole variable domain AAGVIQSPRHLIKEKRETATLKCYPIPRHDTVYWYQQGPGQDPQFLISFYEKMQSDKGSIPDRFSAQQFSDYHSELNMSSLELGDSALYFCASSPTGYAGANVLTFGAGSRLTVL.

This sequence joins TRBV7-6 and TRBJ2-1; D call uncertain. V lost 0 bases and J lost 8, with 14 bases in between. The CDR3 spans 15 residues. In germline, CDR1 is SGHVS, CDR2 FNYEAQ. The CDR3 loop is CASSLAPAVGDEQFF. The CDR3 bases are TGTGCCAGCAGCTTAGCTCCGGCCGTGGGCGATGAGCAGTTCTTC. Supplemented by reference TRBV7-6 and TRBJ2-1, the full variable domain reads GAGVSQSPRYKVTKRGQDVALRCDPISGHVSLYWYRQALGQGPEFLTYFNYEAQQDKSGLPNDRFSAERPEGSISTLTIQRTEQRDSAMYRCASSLAPAVGDEQFFGPGTRLTVL.

The gene calls are TRBV28 and TRBJ1-3; D uncertain. The CDR3 loop spans 13 amino acids. Trimming pared 5 bases from V and 3 bases from J, leaving 8 bases between. CDR1 and CDR2 from the germline V gene are MDHEN and SYDVKM. CDR3 region: CASSPTGGNTIYF. The CDR3 DNA reads TGTGCCAGCAGTCCCACGGGTGGAAACACCATATATTTT.

The chain carries TRBV5-4 and TRBJ1-6; TRBD1 is a possible D gene (5 bases). The V and J ends lost 4 bases and 9 bases respectively, with 17 bases between them. The CDR3 runs to 15 residues. Germline CDR1 and CDR2: SGHNT and YYREEE (reference sequence). The CDR3 nucleotides read TGTGCCAGCAGCACACCAGGACAAATTGGTTCACCCCTCCACTTT. It specifies CASSTPGQIGSPLHF.

The V and J genes are TRBV3-1 (or the pseudogene TRBV3-2) and TRBJ1-4; TRBD1 matches at 7 bases. This CDR3 comprises 14 residues. The V gene end was trimmed by 5 bases and the J gene end by 8 bases; junction bases not matched to a gene: 8. Germline V gene data show CDR1 as LGHDT and CDR2 as YNNKEL (reference sequence). CDR3 coding DNA: TGTGCCAGCAGCTACAGGGGATTGGGGGAAAAACTGTTTTTT. Protein product: CASSYRGLGEKLFF.

The V gene is TRBV27, the J gene TRBJ2-3, with a possible D match to TRBD1 (5 bases). The germline V gene encodes CDR1 MNHEY and CDR2 SMNVEV (reference sequence). The CDR3 has 14 amino acids. Trimming shortened V by 2 bases and J by 2 bases, and 8 bases separated the two germline ends. The CDR3 loop is CASSLNGATDTQYF. The CDR3 nucleotides read TGTGCCAGCAGTTTAAATGGGGCCACAGATACGCAGTATTTT.

This chain connects TRBV6-5 to TRBJ1-5; 10 nucleotides agree with TRBD1. Germline V gene data show CDR1 as MNHEY and CDR2 as SVGAGI. The CDR3 has 14 residues. V lost 1 base to trimming and J lost 6 bases; unmatched junction nucleotides: 0. CDR3 sequence reads: CASSYWTGGQPQHF. CDR3 in DNA: TGTGCCAGCAGTTACTGGACAGGGGGTCAGCCCCAGCATTTT.

This chain connects TRBV6-6 to TRBJ2-7, with D unclear. CDR1 and CDR2 (germline): MNHNY, SVGAGI (reference sequence). V was trimmed by 0 bases and J by 1 base, leaving 13 bases between them. The CDR3 has 16 residues. In nucleotides, the CDR3 is TGTGCCAGCAGTTACTCGACGGCGGTGGTGTCCTACGAGCAGTACTTC. The encoded protein is CASSYSTAVVSYEQYF.

The chain links TRBV19 to TRBJ2-1, with TRBD2 matching over 7 bases. The CDR3 has 13 residues. The germline CDR1 and CDR2 sequences are LNHDA and SQIVND (reference sequence). The V and J ends lost 5 bases and 15 bases, in that order; junction bases with no gene match: 13. The CDR3 DNA is TGTGCCAGTAGTGATTTGGGGGGGACCCCCCCGTTCTTC. This translates into CASSDLGGTPPFF.

The V and J genes are TRBV2 and TRBJ2-7; 8 bases agree with TRBD1. The ends lost 4 bases at V and 6 bases at J; junction bases unmatched: 11. The germline gives CDR1 SNHLY, CDR2 FYNNEI. This CDR3 is built from 15 residues. CDR3 loop: CASSGTTGGLSEQYF. The CDR3 DNA reads as TGTGCCAGCAGTGGAACTACAGGGGGGTTGTCCGAGCAGTACTTC.

The chain has TRBV5-5 and TRBJ2-1; D is undetermined. This CDR3 comprises 15 residues. Trimming took off 0 bases at V and 0 bases at J, with 7 bases between the two ends. The germline V gene encodes CDR1 SGHKS and CDR2 YYEKEE (reference sequence). DNA of the CDR3: TGTGCCAGCAGCTTGGCCCCAGTCTCCTACAATGAGCAGTTCTTC. Amino acids: CASSLAPVSYNEQFF.

The chain combines TRBV10-3 with TRBJ2-2, with TRBD2 as a possible D gene (6 bases). The ends were cut back, 8 bases at V and 0 bases at J, with 10 bases in the middle. CDR1 is ENHRY and CDR2 is SYGVKD in the germline V gene. CDR3 length: 14 amino acids. The CDR3 is CAIWGEANTGELFF. For the CDR3, the DNA is TGTGCCATCTGGGGGGAGGCGAACACCGGGGAGCTGTTTTTT.

The CDR3, as DNA: TGTGCCAGCAGCTTAAGCGCTAGCGAAGGCAATGAGCAGTTCTTC. Its protein is CASSLSASEGNEQFF. The rearrangement joins TRBV7-3 to TRBJ2-1; D is perhaps TRBD2 (6 bases). V was clipped by 1 base and J by 6 bases, with 13 bases between them. The germline V gene encodes CDR1 SGHTA and CDR2 FQGTGA. The CDR3 contains 15 residues.

This sequence joins TRBV5-1 and TRBJ2-7, with D unclear. Germline V gene lookup returns CDR1 SGHRS and CDR2 YFSETQ. V dropped 0 bases and J dropped 0 bases, with 10 bases sitting between them. This CDR3 has 15 residues. CDR3 sequence reads: CASSLGVFSSYEQYF. The DNA for the CDR3 is TGCGCCAGCAGCTTGGGAGTTTTTAGCTCCTACGAGCAGTACTTC.